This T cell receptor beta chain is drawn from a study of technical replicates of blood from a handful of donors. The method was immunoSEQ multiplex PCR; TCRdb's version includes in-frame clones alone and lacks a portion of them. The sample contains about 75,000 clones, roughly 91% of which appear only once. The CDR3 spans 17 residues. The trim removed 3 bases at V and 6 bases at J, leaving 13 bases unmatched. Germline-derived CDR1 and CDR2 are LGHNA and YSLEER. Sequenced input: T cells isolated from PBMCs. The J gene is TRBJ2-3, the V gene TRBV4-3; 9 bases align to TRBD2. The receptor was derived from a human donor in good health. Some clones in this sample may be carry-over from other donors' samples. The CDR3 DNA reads TGCGCCAGCAGCCACTCAGCCTTAGCGGGAGTAGCGGATACGCAGTATTTT. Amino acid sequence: CASSHSALAGVADTQYF.